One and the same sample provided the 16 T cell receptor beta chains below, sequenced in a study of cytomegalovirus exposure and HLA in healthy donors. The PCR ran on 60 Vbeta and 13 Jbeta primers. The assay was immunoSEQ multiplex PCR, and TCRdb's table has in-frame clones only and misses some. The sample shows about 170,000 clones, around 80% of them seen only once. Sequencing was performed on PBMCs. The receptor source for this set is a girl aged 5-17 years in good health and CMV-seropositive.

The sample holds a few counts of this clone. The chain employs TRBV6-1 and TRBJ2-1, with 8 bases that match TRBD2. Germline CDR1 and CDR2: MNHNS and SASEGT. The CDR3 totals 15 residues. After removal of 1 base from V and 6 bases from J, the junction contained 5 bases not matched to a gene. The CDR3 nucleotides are TGTGCCAGCAGTGAAGAAGCGGGGGCCGGCAATGAGCAGTTCTTC. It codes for CASSEEAGAGNEQFF.

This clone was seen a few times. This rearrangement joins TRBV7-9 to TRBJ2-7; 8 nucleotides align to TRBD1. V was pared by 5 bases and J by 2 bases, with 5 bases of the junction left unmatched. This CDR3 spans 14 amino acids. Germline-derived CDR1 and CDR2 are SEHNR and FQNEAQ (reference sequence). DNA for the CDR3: TGTGCCAGCAGCAGTGGACAGGGTCCCTACGAGCAGTACTTC. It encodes CASSSGQGPYEQYF.

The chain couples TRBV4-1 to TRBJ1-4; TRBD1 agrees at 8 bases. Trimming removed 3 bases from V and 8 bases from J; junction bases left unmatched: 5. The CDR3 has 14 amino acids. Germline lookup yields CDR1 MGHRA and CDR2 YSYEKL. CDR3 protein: CASSQGQGAEKLFF. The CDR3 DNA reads TGCGCCAGCAGCCAGGGGCAGGGGGCCGAAAAACTGTTTTTT.

Written as DNA, the CDR3 is TGTGCCAGCAGTGAAGCTGGACAGGGTCCCGAGCAGTACTTC. It encodes CASSEAGQGPEQYF. This sequence joins TRBV6-1 and TRBJ2-7; TRBD1 agrees at 8 bases. Germline lookup yields CDR1 MNHNS and CDR2 SASEGT. The CDR3 has 14 amino acids. J lost 6 bases, V lost 0 bases, and 4 bases had no gene match.

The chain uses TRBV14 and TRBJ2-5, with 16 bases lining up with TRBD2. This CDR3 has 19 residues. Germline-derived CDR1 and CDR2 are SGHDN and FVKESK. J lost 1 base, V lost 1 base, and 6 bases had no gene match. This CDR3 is CASSQAYGTSGGAQETQYF. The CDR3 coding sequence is TGTGCCAGCAGCCAAGCCTACGGGACTAGCGGGGGGGCCCAAGAGACCCAGTACTTC.

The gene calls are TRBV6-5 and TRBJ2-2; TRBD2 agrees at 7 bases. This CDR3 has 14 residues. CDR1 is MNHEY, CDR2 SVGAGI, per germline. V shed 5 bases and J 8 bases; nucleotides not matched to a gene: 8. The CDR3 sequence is CASSLPGGSGELFF. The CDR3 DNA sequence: TGTGCCAGCAGTCTCCCGGGGGGATCTGGGGAGCTGTTTTTT.

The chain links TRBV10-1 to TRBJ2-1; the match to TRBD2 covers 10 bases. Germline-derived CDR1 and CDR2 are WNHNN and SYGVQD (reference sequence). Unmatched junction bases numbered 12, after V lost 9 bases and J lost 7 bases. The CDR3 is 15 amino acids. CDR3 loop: CASSNRLAGVNEQFF. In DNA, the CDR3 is TGCGCCAGTTCTAACCGGCTAGCGGGAGTGAATGAGCAGTTCTTC.

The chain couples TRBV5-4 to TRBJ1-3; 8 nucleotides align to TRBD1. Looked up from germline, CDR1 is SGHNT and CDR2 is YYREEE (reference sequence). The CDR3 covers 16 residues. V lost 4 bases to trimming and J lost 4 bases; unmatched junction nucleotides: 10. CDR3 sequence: CASSPGQVGAGNTIYF. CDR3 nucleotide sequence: TGTGCCAGCAGCCCGGGACAGGTGGGAGCGGGAAACACCATATATTTT.

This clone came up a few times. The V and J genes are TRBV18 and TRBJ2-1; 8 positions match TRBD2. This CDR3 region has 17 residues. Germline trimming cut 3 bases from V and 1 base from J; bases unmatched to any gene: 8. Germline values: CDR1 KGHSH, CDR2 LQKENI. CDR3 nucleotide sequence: TGTGCCAGCTCACCCGGACTAGCAGAACAATCCTACAATGAGCAGTTCTTC. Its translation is CASSPGLAEQSYNEQFF.

As DNA, the CDR3 is TGTGCCAGCAGCTTGGAGACAGGGGGCTCCTACGAGCAGTACTTC. Translated, it gives CASSLETGGSYEQYF. The chain couples TRBV7-2 to TRBJ2-7; 9 nucleotides line up with TRBD1. In germline, CDR1 is SGHTA, CDR2 FQGNSA. Unmatched junction bases numbered 3, after V lost 3 bases and J lost 0 bases. The CDR3 has 15 amino acids.

As DNA, the CDR3 is TGTGCCAGCAGCTTGGGGCTACTGGGCAGGCACGAGCAGTACTTC. It is translated as CASSLGLLGRHEQYF. V usage is TRBV5-8 and J usage is TRBJ2-7, with D uncertain. V was trimmed by 0 bases and J by 5 bases, leaving 15 bases between them. There are 15 residues in the CDR3. Germline CDR1 reads SGHTS; CDR2 reads YDEGEE.

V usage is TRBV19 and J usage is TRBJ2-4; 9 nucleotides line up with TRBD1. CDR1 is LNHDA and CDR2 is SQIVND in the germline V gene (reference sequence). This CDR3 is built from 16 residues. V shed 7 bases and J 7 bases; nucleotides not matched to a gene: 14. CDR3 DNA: TGTGCCAGTACCAATATTACCGGGACAGGGAAGAACATTCAGTACTTC. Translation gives CASTNITGTGKNIQYF. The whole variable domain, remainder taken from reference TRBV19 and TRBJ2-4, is DGGITQSPKYLFRKEGQNVTLSCEQNLNHDAMYWYRQDPGQGLRLIYYSQIVNDFQKGDIAEGYSVSREKKESFPLTVTSAQKNPTAFYLCASTNITGTGKNIQYFGAGTRLSVL.

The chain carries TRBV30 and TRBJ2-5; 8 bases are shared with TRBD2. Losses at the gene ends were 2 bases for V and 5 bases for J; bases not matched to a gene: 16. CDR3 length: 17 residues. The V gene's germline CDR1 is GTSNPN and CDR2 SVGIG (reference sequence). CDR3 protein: CAWSLPRTSQARETQYF. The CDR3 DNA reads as TGTGCCTGGAGTCTACCCCGGACTAGCCAAGCCCGGGAGACCCAGTACTTC.

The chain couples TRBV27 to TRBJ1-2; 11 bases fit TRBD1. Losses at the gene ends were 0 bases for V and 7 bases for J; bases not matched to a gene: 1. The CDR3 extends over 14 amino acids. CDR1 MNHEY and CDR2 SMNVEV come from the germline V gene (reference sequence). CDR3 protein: CASSLSGTGGGYTF. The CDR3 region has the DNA TGTGCCAGCAGTTTATCGGGGACAGGGGGTGGCTACACCTTC.

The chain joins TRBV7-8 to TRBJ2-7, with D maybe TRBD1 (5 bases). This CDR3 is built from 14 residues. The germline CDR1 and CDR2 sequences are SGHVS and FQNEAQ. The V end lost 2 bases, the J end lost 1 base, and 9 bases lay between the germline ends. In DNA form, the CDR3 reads TGTGCCAGCAGCTTAAACCAGGGATCCTACGAGCAGTACTTC. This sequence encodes CASSLNQGSYEQYF.

CDR3 nucleotide sequence: TGTGCCAGCAGCCACCTTGCTTTGGAGGACTCCTACAATGAGCAGTTCTTC. Its translation: CASSHLALEDSYNEQFF. J is TRBJ2-1 and V is TRBV7-6; D is possibly TRBD2 (5 bases). The CDR3 contains 17 residues. Trimming removed 5 bases at V and 0 bases at J, with 17 bases between. Per the germline V gene, CDR1 is SGHVS and CDR2 is FNYEAQ. The variable domain in full, with the rest retrieved from reference TRBV7-6 and TRBJ2-1, is GAGVSQSPRYKVTKRGQDVALRCDPISGHVSLYWYRQALGQGPEFLTYFNYEAQQDKSGLPNDRFSAERPEGSISTLTIQRTEQRDSAMYRCASSHLALEDSYNEQFFGPGTRLTVL.